This entry concerns a single T cell receptor (beta chain). Its target antigen remains unknown. Base qualities are not at hand, and no much larger clone is one base apart. Sample time point, as interpreted from the label and publication: about 28 days (+/-7) after the second vaccine dose. AZD1222 recipients whose second dose came at about 4 weeks and those whose second dose came at about 12 weeks were combined into one group, since spike-specific TCR depth and breadth did not differ between the two schedules. The vaccinee samples were drawn from two UK trials, COV001 and COV002, one of which was a single-blind randomized controlled phase 2/3 trial testing AZD1222 (ChAdOx1 nCoV-19) in healthy adults. For TCRbeta chain sequencing, PBMC samples were collected from trial participants at day 0 and at day 28 after the second dose. The CDR3 regions of human TCRbeta chains were subjected to immunosequencing. As for the original processing: TCRs in the repertoires were matched against a reference library of SARS-CoV-2-specific TCRs that had been generated with the MIRA antigen-specificity platform. Breadth meant the fraction of unique TCRs that were SARS-CoV-2-associated, whereas depth meant the fraction of total T cells that were SARS-CoV-2-associated. Each spike-specific TCR was assigned to its reactive spike region and to a CD4 or CD8 class using the MIRA data. Log10-transformed breadth and depth values were compared by one-way ANOVA with Sidak's multiple comparisons tests. TCRdb's version of the immuneACCESS table is confined to in-frame rearrangements and falls short of the full clone set. An unresolved V gene accounts for under half of the shortfall where checked; the remainder is of unknown origin. V, J and clone size derive from that table, while D and trimming were established from the DNA sequence. For this sample there are 250,000 to 300,000 clones; 90% to 95% appear just once. 0.55% of the sample lies in the top ten.

The germline V gene provides CDR1 MDHEN and CDR2 SYDVKM. The CDR3, from cysteine to phenylalanine, totals 14 residues. CDR3 DNA only is kept here, 42 bases in frame from base 1. Trimmed from V: 5 bases; trimmed from J: 2 bases; junction bases lacking a gene match: 6. This entry belongs to a study of T cell responses to AZD1222 COVID-19 vaccine (dated by TCRdb to the early 2020s). At the level of the whole study: TCR sequencing covered more than 230 trial participants: 207 given two doses of AZD1222 and about 26 given two doses of MenACWY control vaccine. Trial participants were enrolled by age into subgroups of 18-55, 56-69 and 70-plus years, and 148, 28 and 57 TCR-sequenced participants, respectively, were included in these subgroups.

Paper-wide results and their limitations: Participants were mostly white British and included more females than males, and it was suggested by the authors that clonal diversity may have been underestimated. In the small 56-69-year group, the increase in depth fell short of significance, most likely because of low power. Nearly half of unique spike-specific TCRs reportedly recognized epitopes outside regions mutated in the B.1.351 and B.1.1.7 variants. After two AZD1222 doses, spike-specific TCR breadth and depth were significantly higher than at day 0 and than in MenACWY recipients. CD4 TCRs associated with the vaccine covered the entire spike protein, and the dominant responses were in regions 160-218 and 743-854. No day 14 peak-response samples were available, so repertoires were characterized only after the peak T cell response. Conclusions about previously exposed vaccinees were limited because only six or seven AZD1222 recipients were SARS-CoV-2 seropositive at baseline.

The clonotype comes from an adult who received the AZD1222 COVID-19 vaccine. This material consisted of peripheral blood, taken 28 days after the second AZD1222 dose. Recombination joined TRBV28 with TRBJ2-7, with 7 bases matching TRBD1. At the DNA level, the sequence is TGTGCCAGCAGTCCACCGGGACAGCCCTACGAGCAGTACTTC. Its protein product is CASSPPGQPYEQYF.